The clone carrying this TCR beta chain was seen repeatedly, ten times or more. The antigen is undetermined. The data were taken from a study of response to subunit inactivated influenza vaccine. MiXCR, applied by TCRdb to the RT-PCR reads, yields one record per CDR3 protein. The sample lists around 540,000 distinct CDR3 sequences, about 11% occurring once. Whole-study results and caveats: There was a suggestion from the authors that each seasonal influenza vaccination recruits few new T cells.

The TCR comes from a man aged 45-65 years who received an inactivated influenza vaccine. The material sequenced was PBMCs from blood, taken on the day of vaccination.

CDR3 nucleotides: TGTGCCAGCAGTTTAGATCTACAGTTTCCCTACAATGAGCAGTTCTTC. It translates to CASSLDLQFPYNEQFF. This chain uses TRBV28 with TRBJ2-1; D gene uncertain. Trimming removed 2 bases from V and 2 bases from J, with 13 bases in between. The CDR3 covers 16 residues. Germline CDR1 MDHEN, CDR2 SYDVKM.